Sequencing of this T cell receptor beta chain was carried out in a study of blood T cells in healthy people across ages. In the study overall: Template switching captured about one barcoded beta molecule per two T cells.

Study results and caveats: Naive T cell percentage strongly correlated with TCR beta diversity. The long-lived group displayed more naive CD4+ cells, plus higher diversity, than the aged donors did. Diversity figures derived from one million T cells were judged to underestimate the true value.

This clonotype was recorded a few times. Antigen specificity is unknown. Germline V gene sequence: CDR1 SEHNR, CDR2 FQNEAQ (reference sequence). J lost 6 bases, V lost 1 base, and 9 bases had no gene match. The CDR3 length is 16 residues. A second about 6 to 11 cycle PCR used barcoded and J-beta primers. TCRdb re-called the 5' RACE reads with MiXCR, one entry per CDR3 protein. This table holds 730,000 or so distinct CDR3 sequences, less than 45% found once. This receptor was identified in a man at least 80 years old in good health. The rearrangement links TRBV7-9 to TRBJ2-1, with TRBD2 matching over 7 bases. Sequenced input: blood. The CDR3 nucleotides read TGTGCCAGCAGCTTAGGTGGCGGGAGTTTTGGCAATGAGCAGTTCTTC. Protein: CASSLGGGSFGNEQFF.